These T cell receptor beta chains were read from a single sample in a study of technical replicates of blood from a few donors. Method: immunoSEQ multiplex PCR; TCRdb's copy keeps in-frame clones and lacks some. The table lists some 76,000 clones, under 99% of them singletons. Material: T cells isolated from PBMCs. The receptors come from a human donor in good health. CDR3s include the opening cysteine and the closing phenylalanine or tryptophan. The D gene is left open where the match is weak. Only part of the rows carry a size: once, few, many, or a class if the clone is expanded.

len: 15; v_gene: TRBV7-8; abundance: NA; j_gene: TRBJ2-3; d_gene: TRBD2; CDR3nt: TGTGCCAGCGGAGGAGGGACTAGCGGCACAGATACGCAGTATTTT; CDR3aa: CASGGGTSGTDTQYF
len: 13; v_gene: TRBV5-1; abundance: NA; j_gene: TRBJ2-5; d_gene: NA; CDR3nt: TGCGCCAGCAGCTTGGCCCATCAAGAGACCCAGTACTTC; CDR3aa: CASSLAHQETQYF
len: 15; v_gene: TRBV6-5; abundance: NA; j_gene: TRBJ2-7; d_gene: TRBD2; CDR3nt: TGTGCCAGCAGTTTAACTAGCGGGACGCCCTACGAGCAGTACTTC; CDR3aa: CASSLTSGTPYEQYF
len: 14; v_gene: TRBV28; abundance: NA; j_gene: TRBJ2-5; d_gene: TRBD2; CDR3nt: TGTGCCAGCAGTTTATTAGCGGGAGAAGAGACCCAGTACTTC; CDR3aa: CASSLLAGEETQYF
len: 11; v_gene: TRBV2; abundance: NA; j_gene: TRBJ2-3; d_gene: NA; CDR3nt: TGTGCCAGCAGTACTACAGATACGCAGTATTTT; CDR3aa: CASSTTDTQYF
len: 17; v_gene: TRBV19; abundance: once; j_gene: TRBJ2-3; d_gene: NA; CDR3nt: TGTGCCAGTAGTATTCAAGCGGATTTTTCTAGCACAGATACGCAGTATTTT; CDR3aa: CASSIQADFSSTDTQYF
len: 14; v_gene: TRBV7-9; abundance: NA; j_gene: TRBJ1-1; d_gene: NA; CDR3nt: TGTGCCAGCAGCTTAAGTGTAGGGGAGGTAGAAGCTTTCTTT; CDR3aa: CASSLSVGEVEAFF
len: 15; v_gene: TRBV6-5; abundance: NA; j_gene: TRBJ2-3; d_gene: NA; CDR3nt: TGTGCCAGCAGGAAAACATATTCTAGCACAGATACGCAGTATTTT; CDR3aa: CASRKTYSSTDTQYF
len: 13; v_gene: TRBV5-8; abundance: NA; j_gene: TRBJ2-7; d_gene: NA; CDR3nt: TGTGCCAGCAGCTTCCCAGGGTTCTACGAGCAGTACTTC; CDR3aa: CASSFPGFYEQYF
len: 15; v_gene: TRBV7-2; abundance: NA; j_gene: TRBJ1-1; d_gene: NA; CDR3nt: TGTGCCAGCACCTTTCTTCTTACAGGGTCGGCTGAAGCTTTCTTT; CDR3aa: CASTFLLTGSAEAFF
len: 13; v_gene: TRBV30; abundance: NA; j_gene: TRBJ1-4; d_gene: TRBD1; CDR3nt: TGTGCCTGGAGGGACAGGAAAAATGAAAAACTGTTTTTT; CDR3aa: CAWRDRKNEKLFF
len: 12; v_gene: TRBV30; abundance: once; j_gene: TRBJ2-1; d_gene: NA; CDR3nt: TGTGCCTGGACGGTCTCCTACAATGAGCAGTTCTTC; CDR3aa: CAWTVSYNEQFF
len: 15; v_gene: TRBV2; abundance: NA; j_gene: TRBJ2-1; d_gene: TRBD2; CDR3nt: TGTGCCAGCAGTCTTCTAGCGGGAGGGAAGGATGAGCAGTTCTTC; CDR3aa: CASSLLAGGKDEQFF
len: 14; v_gene: TRBV2; abundance: NA; j_gene: TRBJ1-1; d_gene: NA; CDR3nt: TGTGCCAGCAGTGTCTCGGAGACCAACACTGAAGCTTTCTTT; CDR3aa: CASSVSETNTEAFF
len: 14; v_gene: TRBV6-6; abundance: NA; j_gene: TRBJ1-1; d_gene: TRBD1; CDR3nt: TGTGCCAGCACCCAAACAGGGGCGAACACTGAAGCTTTCTTT; CDR3aa: CASTQTGANTEAFF
len: 15; v_gene: TRBV4-3; abundance: NA; j_gene: TRBJ2-2; d_gene: NA; CDR3nt: TGCGCCAGCAGCCAAGAGGTGACGGGGGCCGGGGAGCTGTTTTTT; CDR3aa: CASSQEVTGAGELFF
len: 12; v_gene: TRBV6-1; abundance: NA; j_gene: TRBJ1-1; d_gene: TRBD1; CDR3nt: TGTGCCAGCAGGGACAGGTGGTCTGAAGCTTTCTTT; CDR3aa: CASRDRWSEAFF
len: 13; v_gene: TRBV7-8; abundance: NA; j_gene: TRBJ1-2; d_gene: NA; CDR3nt: TGTGCCAGCAGCCCCAGGGTAAACTATGGCTACACCTTC; CDR3aa: CASSPRVNYGYTF
len: 12; v_gene: TRBV6-5; abundance: NA; j_gene: TRBJ1-5; d_gene: NA; CDR3nt: TGTGCCAGCAGCTCAGGGTCTCAGCCCCAGCATTTT; CDR3aa: CASSSGSQPQHF
len: 13; v_gene: TRBV25-1; abundance: NA; j_gene: TRBJ1-4; d_gene: NA; CDR3nt: TGTGCCACTGGACATACAACTAATGAAAAACTGTTTTTT; CDR3aa: CATGHTTNEKLFF
len: 14; v_gene: TRBV7-9; abundance: NA; j_gene: TRBJ2-2; d_gene: TRBD1; CDR3nt: TGTGCCAGCAGCTCGACAGGGGGGAACGGGGAGCTGTTTTTT; CDR3aa: CASSSTGGNGELFF
len: 15; v_gene: TRBV9; abundance: NA; j_gene: TRBJ1-2; d_gene: NA; CDR3nt: TGTGCCAGCAGCCCCGCCGGAGGGACCGCCTATGGCTACACCTTC; CDR3aa: CASSPAGGTAYGYTF
len: 12; v_gene: TRBV30; abundance: NA; j_gene: TRBJ2-7; d_gene: TRBD2; CDR3nt: TGTGCCTGGTCCGTCGGGAGGCACGAGCAGTACTTC; CDR3aa: CAWSVGRHEQYF
len: 14; v_gene: TRBV28; abundance: once; j_gene: TRBJ2-2; d_gene: TRBD2; CDR3nt: TGTGCCAGCAGGGGGACTAGCGGCACCGGGGAGCTGTTTTTT; CDR3aa: CASRGTSGTGELFF
len: 15; v_gene: TRBV13; abundance: NA; j_gene: TRBJ2-7; d_gene: NA; CDR3nt: TGTGCCAGCAGCTTCTTTACAGGTAATCGCTACGAGCAGTACTTC; CDR3aa: CASSFFTGNRYEQYF
len: 14; v_gene: TRBV7-2; abundance: NA; j_gene: TRBJ1-4; d_gene: TRBD1; CDR3nt: TGTGCCAGCAGCTTGACAGGGGGCCATGAAAAACTGTTTTTT; CDR3aa: CASSLTGGHEKLFF
len: 15; v_gene: TRBV30; abundance: NA; j_gene: TRBJ1-4; d_gene: NA; CDR3nt: TGTGCCTGGAGTGGCGGACAAGCTGGTAGGGAAAAACTGTTTTTT; CDR3aa: CAWSGGQAGREKLFF
len: 14; v_gene: TRBV7-3; abundance: NA; j_gene: TRBJ1-1; d_gene: NA; CDR3nt: TGTGCCAGCAGCCTAGCTGGCGTCCCGGAGGTGGCTTTCTTT; CDR3aa: CASSLAGVPEVAFF
len: 13; v_gene: TRBV11-1; abundance: NA; j_gene: TRBJ2-1; d_gene: TRBD2; CDR3nt: TGTGCCAGCAGCCTAGCGGGAGTAAACGAGCAGTTCTTC; CDR3aa: CASSLAGVNEQFF
len: 16; v_gene: TRBV4-2; abundance: NA; j_gene: TRBJ2-5; d_gene: TRBD1; CDR3nt: TGTGCCAGCAGCCAAGAGTCCACAGGGGGCTGGGAGACCCAGTACTTC; CDR3aa: CASSQESTGGWETQYF
len: 15; v_gene: TRBV5-8; abundance: once; j_gene: TRBJ2-7; d_gene: TRBD1; CDR3nt: TGTGCCAGCAGACTGGAGCGTACAGGGGTGGGCGAGCAGTACTTC; CDR3aa: CASRLERTGVGEQYF
len: 12; v_gene: TRBV19; abundance: NA; j_gene: TRBJ1-2; d_gene: NA; CDR3nt: TGTGCCGCAGGGGACACTAACTATGGCTACACCTTC; CDR3aa: CAAGDTNYGYTF
len: 15; v_gene: TRBV10-3; abundance: NA; j_gene: TRBJ1-2; d_gene: NA; CDR3nt: TGTGCCATCAGTGACTCCAGGGGCCCAAACTATGGCTACACCTTC; CDR3aa: CAISDSRGPNYGYTF
len: 14; v_gene: TRBV2; abundance: NA; j_gene: TRBJ1-2; d_gene: NA; CDR3nt: TGTGCCAGCAGTTTCCGGGACATCAACTATGGCTACACCTTC; CDR3aa: CASSFRDINYGYTF
len: 13; v_gene: TRBV7-9; abundance: NA; j_gene: TRBJ1-1; d_gene: NA; CDR3nt: TGTGCCAGCAGCTTAGTCGGACAGCCCGGGGTTTTCTTT; CDR3aa: CASSLVGQPGVFF
len: 15; v_gene: TRBV19; abundance: NA; j_gene: TRBJ1-5; d_gene: NA; CDR3nt: TGTGCCAGTAGTACCTTTGAGGGATCTCTTCAGCCCCAGCATTTT; CDR3aa: CASSTFEGSLQPQHF
len: 16; v_gene: TRBV6-1; abundance: once; j_gene: TRBJ2-1; d_gene: NA; CDR3nt: TGTGCCAGCAGTGCTACAGGGATGGAAGCGGCCAATGAGCAGTTCTTC; CDR3aa: CASSATGMEAANEQFF
len: 14; v_gene: TRBV18; abundance: NA; j_gene: TRBJ2-7; d_gene: TRBD2; CDR3nt: TGTGCCAGCTCACCGACTAGCGGGGGATACGAGCAGTACTTC; CDR3aa: CASSPTSGGYEQYF
len: 14; v_gene: TRBV4-3; abundance: once; j_gene: TRBJ1-4; d_gene: NA; CDR3nt: TGCGCCAGCAGTTACGGGGAGACGGAGGAAAAACTGTTTTTT; CDR3aa: CASSYGETEEKLFF
len: 15; v_gene: TRBV5-1; abundance: once; j_gene: TRBJ1-2; d_gene: NA; CDR3nt: TGCGCCAGCAGCTTGGAGGGGGTAGCTAACTATGGCTACACCTTC; CDR3aa: CASSLEGVANYGYTF
len: 17; v_gene: TRBV7-9; abundance: NA; j_gene: TRBJ1-2; d_gene: NA; CDR3nt: TGTGCCAGCAGCTTTCGTCTCTTTCAGGGTATAGACTATGGCTACACCTTC; CDR3aa: CASSFRLFQGIDYGYTF
len: 12; v_gene: TRBV4-3; abundance: NA; j_gene: TRBJ1-1; d_gene: NA; CDR3nt: TGCGCCAGCAGTAGCAGGAACACTGAAGCTTTCTTT; CDR3aa: CASSSRNTEAFF
len: 13; v_gene: TRBV27; abundance: NA; j_gene: TRBJ1-1; d_gene: NA; CDR3nt: TGTGCCAGCAGTCTGACAGTCAACACTGAAGCTTTCTTT; CDR3aa: CASSLTVNTEAFF
len: 13; v_gene: TRBV5-6; abundance: once; j_gene: TRBJ2-5; d_gene: NA; CDR3nt: TGTGCCAGCAGCGGGCTGATCCAAGAGACCCAGTACTTC; CDR3aa: CASSGLIQETQYF
len: 14; v_gene: TRBV6-5; abundance: NA; j_gene: TRBJ1-1; d_gene: NA; CDR3nt: TGTGCCAGCAGTTACGAGGCGGAGAACACTGAAGCTTTCTTT; CDR3aa: CASSYEAENTEAFF
len: 14; v_gene: TRBV10-3; abundance: once; j_gene: TRBJ1-2; d_gene: NA; CDR3nt: TGTGCCATCAGTGAAGGCGGGATTGGAGACGGCTACACCTTC; CDR3aa: CAISEGGIGDGYTF
len: 15; v_gene: TRBV28; abundance: NA; j_gene: TRBJ2-7; d_gene: NA; CDR3nt: TGTGCCAGCAGTTTATCGGCGCAGGGTAAGCACGAGCAGTACTTC; CDR3aa: CASSLSAQGKHEQYF
len: 16; v_gene: TRBV9; abundance: NA; j_gene: TRBJ2-5; d_gene: NA; CDR3nt: TGTGCCAGCAGCGGCGGGTCCATCTTTATCCAAGAGACCCAGTACTTC; CDR3aa: CASSGGSIFIQETQYF
len: 12; v_gene: TRBV29-1; abundance: NA; j_gene: TRBJ2-1; d_gene: NA; CDR3nt: TGCAGCGTTGAGGCAGCCTACAATGAGCAGTTCTTC; CDR3aa: CSVEAAYNEQFF
len: 14; v_gene: TRBV7-9; abundance: NA; j_gene: TRBJ2-7; d_gene: NA; CDR3nt: TGTGCCAGCAGCTTAGCGGGGGCTTGGTACGAGCAGTACTTC; CDR3aa: CASSLAGAWYEQYF
len: 14; v_gene: TRBV7-6; abundance: NA; j_gene: TRBJ2-7; d_gene: NA; CDR3nt: TGTGCCAGCAGCTTAAAAGGAGAAGACTACGAGCAGTACTTC; CDR3aa: CASSLKGEDYEQYF
len: 16; v_gene: TRBV18; abundance: once; j_gene: TRBJ2-7; d_gene: TRBD1; CDR3nt: TGTGCCAGCTCACCACGTGGGGCAGGGGGCTCCTACGAGCAGTACTTC; CDR3aa: CASSPRGAGGSYEQYF
len: 15; v_gene: TRBV5-1; abundance: NA; j_gene: TRBJ1-2; d_gene: NA; CDR3nt: TGCGCCAGCAGACACTCCAGGGATTCGAACTATGGCTACACCTTC; CDR3aa: CASRHSRDSNYGYTF
len: 16; v_gene: TRBV6-1; abundance: NA; j_gene: TRBJ2-1; d_gene: NA; CDR3nt: TGTGCCAGCAGTGGGTCTCGGGGAGAAATAGGCAATGAGCAGTTCTTC; CDR3aa: CASSGSRGEIGNEQFF
len: 14; v_gene: TRBV28; abundance: NA; j_gene: TRBJ2-7; d_gene: NA; CDR3nt: TGTGCCAGCAGTTCGCCCGACAGCCTCTACGAGCAGTACTTC; CDR3aa: CASSSPDSLYEQYF
len: 17; v_gene: TRBV19; abundance: NA; j_gene: TRBJ1-1; d_gene: NA; CDR3nt: TGTGCCAGTAGCCCACTGGATCGACAGGACATGAACACTGAAGCTTTCTTT; CDR3aa: CASSPLDRQDMNTEAFF
len: 12; v_gene: TRBV27; abundance: NA; j_gene: TRBJ1-1; d_gene: NA; CDR3nt: TGTGCCAGCAGTTTATCCACAGGAGAAGCTTTCTTT; CDR3aa: CASSLSTGEAFF